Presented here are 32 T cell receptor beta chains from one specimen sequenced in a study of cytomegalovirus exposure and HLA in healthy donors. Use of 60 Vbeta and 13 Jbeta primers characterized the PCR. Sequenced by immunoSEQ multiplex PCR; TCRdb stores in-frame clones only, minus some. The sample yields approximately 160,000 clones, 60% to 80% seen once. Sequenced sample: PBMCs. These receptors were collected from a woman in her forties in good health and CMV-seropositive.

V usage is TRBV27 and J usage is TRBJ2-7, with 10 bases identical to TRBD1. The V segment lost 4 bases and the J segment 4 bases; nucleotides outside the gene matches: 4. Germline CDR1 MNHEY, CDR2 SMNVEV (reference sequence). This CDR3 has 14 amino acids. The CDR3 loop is CASSSRQGAYEQYF. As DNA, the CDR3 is TGTGCCAGCAGTTCCCGACAGGGGGCATACGAGCAGTACTTC.

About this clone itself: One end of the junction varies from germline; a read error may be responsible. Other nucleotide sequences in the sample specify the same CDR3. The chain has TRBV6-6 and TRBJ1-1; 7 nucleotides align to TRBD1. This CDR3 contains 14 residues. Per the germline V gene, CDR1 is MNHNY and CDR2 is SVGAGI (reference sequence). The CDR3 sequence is CATNYQGGDVEAFF. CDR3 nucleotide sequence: TGTGCCACCAACTATCAGGGGGGTGACGTTGAAGCTTTTTTT.

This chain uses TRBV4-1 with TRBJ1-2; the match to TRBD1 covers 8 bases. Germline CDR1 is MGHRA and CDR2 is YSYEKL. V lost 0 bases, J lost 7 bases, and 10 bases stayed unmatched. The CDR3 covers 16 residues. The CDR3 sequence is CASSQDWGAGQGGYTF. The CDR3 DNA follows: TGCGCCAGCAGCCAAGATTGGGGGGCCGGACAGGGTGGCTACACCTTC.

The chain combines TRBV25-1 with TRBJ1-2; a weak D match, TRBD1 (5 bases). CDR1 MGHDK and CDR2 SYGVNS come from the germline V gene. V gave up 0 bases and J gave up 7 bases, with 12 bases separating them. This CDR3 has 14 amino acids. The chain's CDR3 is CASSEYHTGGGYTF. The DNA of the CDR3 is TGTGCCAGCAGTGAATATCATACAGGCGGTGGCTACACCTTC.

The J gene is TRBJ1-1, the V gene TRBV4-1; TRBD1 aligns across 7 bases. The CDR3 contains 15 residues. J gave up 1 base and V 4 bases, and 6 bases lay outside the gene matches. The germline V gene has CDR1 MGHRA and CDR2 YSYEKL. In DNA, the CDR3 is TGCGCCAGCAGCCTCCAGACAGGGAAGAACACTGAAGCTTTCTTT. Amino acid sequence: CASSLQTGKNTEAFF.

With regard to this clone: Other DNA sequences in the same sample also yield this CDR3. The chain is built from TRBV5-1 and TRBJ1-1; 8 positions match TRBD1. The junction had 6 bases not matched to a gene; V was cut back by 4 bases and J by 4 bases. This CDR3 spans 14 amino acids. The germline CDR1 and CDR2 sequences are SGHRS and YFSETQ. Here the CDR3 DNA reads TGCGCCAGCAGCCCCGGACAGGGCGGCACTGAAGCTTTCTTT. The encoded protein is CASSPGQGGTEAFF.

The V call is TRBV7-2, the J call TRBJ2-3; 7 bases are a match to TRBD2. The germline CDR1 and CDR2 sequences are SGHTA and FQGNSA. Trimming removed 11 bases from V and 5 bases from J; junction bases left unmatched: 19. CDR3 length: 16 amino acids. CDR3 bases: TGTGCCTCCGCCCTACTTAGCGGGCATTTGGGAGATACGCAGTATTTT. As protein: CASALLSGHLGDTQYF.

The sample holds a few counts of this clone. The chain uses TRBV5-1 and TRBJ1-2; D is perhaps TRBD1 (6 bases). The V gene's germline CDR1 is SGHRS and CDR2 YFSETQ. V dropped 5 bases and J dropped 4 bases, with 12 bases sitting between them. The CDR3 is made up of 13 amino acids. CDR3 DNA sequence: TGCGCCAGCAGTCCAGACAGGACCTATGGCTACACCTTC. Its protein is CASSPDRTYGYTF.

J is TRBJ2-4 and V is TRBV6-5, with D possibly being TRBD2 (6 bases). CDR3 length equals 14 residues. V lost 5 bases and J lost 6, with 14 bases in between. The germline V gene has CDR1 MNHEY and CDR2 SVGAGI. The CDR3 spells CASSGGLRGNIQYF. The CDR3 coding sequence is TGTGCCAGCAGTGGGGGACTCCGAGGAAACATTCAGTACTTC.

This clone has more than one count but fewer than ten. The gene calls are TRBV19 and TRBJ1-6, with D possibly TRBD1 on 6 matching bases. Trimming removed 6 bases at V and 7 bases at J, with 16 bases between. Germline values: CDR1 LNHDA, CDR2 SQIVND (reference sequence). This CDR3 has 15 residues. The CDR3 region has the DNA TGTGCCAGTAGACCAGACCGGGACACCAATTCACCCCTCCACTTT. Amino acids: CASRPDRDTNSPLHF.

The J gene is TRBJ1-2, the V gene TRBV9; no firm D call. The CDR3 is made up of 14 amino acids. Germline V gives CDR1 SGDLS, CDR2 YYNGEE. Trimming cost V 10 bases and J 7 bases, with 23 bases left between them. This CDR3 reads CASSAASVPGGYTF. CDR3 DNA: TGTGCCTCCTCAGCAGCGTCCGTCCCGGGTGGCTACACCTTC.

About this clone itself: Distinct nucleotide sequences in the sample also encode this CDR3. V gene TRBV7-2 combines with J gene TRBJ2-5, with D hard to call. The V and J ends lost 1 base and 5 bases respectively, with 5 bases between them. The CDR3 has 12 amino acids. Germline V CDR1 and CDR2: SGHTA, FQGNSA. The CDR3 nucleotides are TGTGCCAGCAGCTTAGTTCGTGAGACCCAGTACTTC. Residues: CASSLVRETQYF.

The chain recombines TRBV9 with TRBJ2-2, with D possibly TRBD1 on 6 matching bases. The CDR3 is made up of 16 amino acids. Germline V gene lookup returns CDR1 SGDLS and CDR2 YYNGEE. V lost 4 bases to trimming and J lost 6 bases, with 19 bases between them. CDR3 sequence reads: CASSPRGDRGSGELFF. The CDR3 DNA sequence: TGTGCCAGCAGCCCCAGGGGTGATAGGGGTTCCGGGGAGCTGTTTTTT.

Here the CDR3 reads CASNSIGQGLAEAFF. Here the CDR3 DNA reads TGTGCCAGTAATTCAATCGGACAGGGGCTTGCTGAAGCTTTCTTT. J is TRBJ1-1 and V is TRBV19; 9 positions agree with TRBD1. Germline CDR1 LNHDA, CDR2 SQIVND (reference sequence). The CDR3 spans 15 residues. J gave up 6 bases and V 7 bases, and 12 bases lay outside the gene matches.

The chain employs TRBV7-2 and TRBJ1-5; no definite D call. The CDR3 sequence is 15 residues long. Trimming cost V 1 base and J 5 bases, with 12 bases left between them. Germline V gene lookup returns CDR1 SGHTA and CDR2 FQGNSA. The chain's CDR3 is CASSLDSRGHQPQHF. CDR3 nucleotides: TGTGCCAGCAGCTTAGATAGCCGGGGTCATCAGCCCCAGCATTTT.

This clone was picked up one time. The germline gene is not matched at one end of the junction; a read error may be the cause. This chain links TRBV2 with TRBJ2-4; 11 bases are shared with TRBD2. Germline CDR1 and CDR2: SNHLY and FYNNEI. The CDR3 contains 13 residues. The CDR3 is CASSGAVSGRALF. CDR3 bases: TGTGCCAGCAGTGGGGCAGTTAGCGGGAGGGCCTTATTC.

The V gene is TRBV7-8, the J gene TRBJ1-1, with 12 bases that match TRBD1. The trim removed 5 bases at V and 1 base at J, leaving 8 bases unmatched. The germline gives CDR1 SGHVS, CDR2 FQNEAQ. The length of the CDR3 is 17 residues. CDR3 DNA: TGTGCCAGCAGCATTAGGGAGGGACAGGGGGCGAACACTGAAGCTTTCTTT. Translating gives CASSIREGQGANTEAFF.

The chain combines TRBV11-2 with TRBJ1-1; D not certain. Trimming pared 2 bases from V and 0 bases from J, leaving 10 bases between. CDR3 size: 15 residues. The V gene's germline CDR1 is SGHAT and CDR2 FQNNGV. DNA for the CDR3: TGTGCCAGCAGCTTAAATGGTGGCATGAACACTGAAGCTTTCTTT. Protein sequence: CASSLNGGMNTEAFF.

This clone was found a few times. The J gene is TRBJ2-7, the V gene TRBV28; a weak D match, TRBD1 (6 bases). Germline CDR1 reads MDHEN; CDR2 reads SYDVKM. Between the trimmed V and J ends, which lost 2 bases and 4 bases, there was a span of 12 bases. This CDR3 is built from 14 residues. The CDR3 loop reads CASSLQGFGYEQYF. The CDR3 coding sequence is TGTGCCAGCAGTTTACAGGGGTTCGGGTACGAGCAGTACTTC.

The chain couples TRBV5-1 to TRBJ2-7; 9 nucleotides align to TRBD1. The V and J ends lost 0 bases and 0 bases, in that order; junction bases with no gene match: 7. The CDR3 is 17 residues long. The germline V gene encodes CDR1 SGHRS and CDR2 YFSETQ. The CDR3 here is CASSLASGTGTSYEQYF. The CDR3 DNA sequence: TGCGCCAGCAGCTTGGCATCCGGGACAGGGACCTCCTACGAGCAGTACTTC.

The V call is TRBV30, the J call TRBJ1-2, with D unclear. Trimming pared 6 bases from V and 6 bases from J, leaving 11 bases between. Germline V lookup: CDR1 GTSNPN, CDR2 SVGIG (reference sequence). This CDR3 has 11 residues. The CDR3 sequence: CACPWRDGYTF. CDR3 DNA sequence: TGTGCCTGTCCCTGGAGGGATGGCTACACCTTC.

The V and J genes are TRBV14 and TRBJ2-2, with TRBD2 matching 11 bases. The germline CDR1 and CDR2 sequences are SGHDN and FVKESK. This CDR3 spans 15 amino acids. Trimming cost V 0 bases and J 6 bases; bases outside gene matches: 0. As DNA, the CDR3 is TGTGCCAGCAGCCAAGAACTAGCGGGAGCCGGGGAGCTGTTTTTT. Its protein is CASSQELAGAGELFF.

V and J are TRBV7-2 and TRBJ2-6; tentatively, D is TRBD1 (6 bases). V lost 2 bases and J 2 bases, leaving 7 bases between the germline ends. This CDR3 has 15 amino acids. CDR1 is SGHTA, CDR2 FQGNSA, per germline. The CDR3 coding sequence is TGTGCCAGCAGCTTACAGGGGACTGGGGCCAACGTCCTGACTTTC. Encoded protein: CASSLQGTGANVLTF.

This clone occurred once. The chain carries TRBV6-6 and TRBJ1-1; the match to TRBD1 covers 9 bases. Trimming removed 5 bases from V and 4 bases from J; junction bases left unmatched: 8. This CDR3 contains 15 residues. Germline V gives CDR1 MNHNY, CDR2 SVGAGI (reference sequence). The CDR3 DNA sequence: TGTGCCAGCAGTGATACAGGGGGCGGGAGCACTGAAGCTTTCTTT. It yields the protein CASSDTGGGSTEAFF.

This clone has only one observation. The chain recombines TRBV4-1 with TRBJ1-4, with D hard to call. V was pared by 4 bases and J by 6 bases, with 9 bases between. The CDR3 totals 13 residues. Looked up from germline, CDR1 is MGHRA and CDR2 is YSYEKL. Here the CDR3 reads CASSPGVHEKLFF. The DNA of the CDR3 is TGCGCCAGCAGCCCGGGAGTACATGAAAAACTGTTTTTT.

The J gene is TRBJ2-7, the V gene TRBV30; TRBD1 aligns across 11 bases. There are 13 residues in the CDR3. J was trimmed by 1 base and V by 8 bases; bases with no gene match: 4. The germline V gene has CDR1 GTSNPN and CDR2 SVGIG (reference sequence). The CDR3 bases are TGTGCCGGGGGACAGGGGGGTTCCTACGAGCAGTACTTC. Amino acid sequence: CAGGQGGSYEQYF. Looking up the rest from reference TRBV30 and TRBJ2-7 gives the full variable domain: SQTIHQWPATLVQPVGSPLSLECTVEGTSNPNLYWYRQAAGRGLQLLFYSVGIGQISSEVPQNLSASRPQDRQFILSSKKLLLSDSGFYLCAGGQGGSYEQYFGPGTRLTVT.

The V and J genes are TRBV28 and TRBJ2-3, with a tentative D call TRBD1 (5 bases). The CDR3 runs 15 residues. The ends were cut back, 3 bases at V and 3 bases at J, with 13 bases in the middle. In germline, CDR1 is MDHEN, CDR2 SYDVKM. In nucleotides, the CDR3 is TGTGCCAGCAGTTTGGTTGGCAGGGCGACAGATACGCAGTATTTT. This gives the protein CASSLVGRATDTQYF. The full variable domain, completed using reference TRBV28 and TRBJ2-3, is DVKVTQSSRYLVKRTGEKVFLECVQDMDHENMFWYRQDPGLGLRLIYFSYDVKMKEKGDIPEGYSVSREKKERFSLILESASTNQTSMYLCASSLVGRATDTQYFGPGTRLTVL.

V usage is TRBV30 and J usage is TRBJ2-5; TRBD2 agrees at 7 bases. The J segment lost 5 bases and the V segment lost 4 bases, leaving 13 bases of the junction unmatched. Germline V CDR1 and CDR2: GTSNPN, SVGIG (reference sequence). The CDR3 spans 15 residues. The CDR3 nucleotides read TGTGCCTGGACCACTGCCGGGGGGACGGAGGAGACCCAGTACTTC. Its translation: CAWTTAGGTEETQYF.

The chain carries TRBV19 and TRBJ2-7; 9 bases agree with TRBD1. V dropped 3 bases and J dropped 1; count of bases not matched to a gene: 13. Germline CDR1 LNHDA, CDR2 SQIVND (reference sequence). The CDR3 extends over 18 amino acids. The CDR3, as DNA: TGTGCCAGTAGTATCCGGTCGACAGGGACAGGGCCGTCCTACGAGCAGTACTTC. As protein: CASSIRSTGTGPSYEQYF.

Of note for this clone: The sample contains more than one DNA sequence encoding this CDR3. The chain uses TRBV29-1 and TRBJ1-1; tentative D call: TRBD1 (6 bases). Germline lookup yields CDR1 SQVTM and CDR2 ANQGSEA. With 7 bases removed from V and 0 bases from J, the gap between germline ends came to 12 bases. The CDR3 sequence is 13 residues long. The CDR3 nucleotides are TGCAGCGCAGCGACAGGATTGAACACTGAAGCTTTCTTT. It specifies CSAATGLNTEAFF.

The CDR3 loop reads CSVGTSGGKYEQYF. DNA for the CDR3: TGCAGCGTTGGGACTAGCGGGGGTAAATACGAGCAGTACTTC. The chain uses TRBV29-1 and TRBJ2-7, with 13 nucleotides matching TRBD2. The germline V gene encodes CDR1 SQVTM and CDR2 ANQGSEA. V shed 4 bases and J 4 bases; nucleotides not matched to a gene: 4. This CDR3 has 14 amino acids.

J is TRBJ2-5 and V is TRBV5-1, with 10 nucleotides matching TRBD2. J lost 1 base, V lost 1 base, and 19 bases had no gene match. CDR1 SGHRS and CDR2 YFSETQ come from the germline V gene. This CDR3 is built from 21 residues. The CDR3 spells CASSLLAGESSKRGGQETQYF. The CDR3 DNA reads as TGCGCCAGCAGCTTGCTAGCGGGAGAGTCGAGTAAGAGGGGAGGCCAAGAGACCCAGTACTTC. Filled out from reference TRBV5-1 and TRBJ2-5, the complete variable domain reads KAGVTQTPRYLIKTRGQQVTLSCSPISGHRSVSWYQQTPGQGLQFLFEYFSETQRNKGNFPGRFSGRQFSNSRSEMNVSTLELGDSALYLCASSLLAGESSKRGGQETQYFGPGTRLLVL.